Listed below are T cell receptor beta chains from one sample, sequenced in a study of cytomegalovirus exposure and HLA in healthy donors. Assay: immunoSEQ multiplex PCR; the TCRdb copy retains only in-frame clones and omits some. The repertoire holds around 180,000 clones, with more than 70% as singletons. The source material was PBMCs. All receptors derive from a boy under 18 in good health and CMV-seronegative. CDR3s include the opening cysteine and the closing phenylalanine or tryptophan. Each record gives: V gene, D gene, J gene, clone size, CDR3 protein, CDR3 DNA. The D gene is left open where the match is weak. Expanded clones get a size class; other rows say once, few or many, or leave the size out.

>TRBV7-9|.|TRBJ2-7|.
CASSSPPNARGYEQYF
TGTGCCAGCAGCTCCCCCCCGAACGCCAGGGGCTACGAGCAGTACTTC
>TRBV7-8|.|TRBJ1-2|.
CASSSKQGPRSYTF
TGTGCCAGCAGCTCGAAACAGGGCCCTCGCAGCTACACCTTC
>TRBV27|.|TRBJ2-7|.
CASSPDLREYEQYF
TGTGCCAGCAGCCCAGATCTCCGGGAGTACGAGCAGTACTTC
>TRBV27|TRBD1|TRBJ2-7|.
CASRTQDRGSYEQYF
TGTGCCAGCAGGACCCAAGACAGGGGCTCCTACGAGCAGTACTTC
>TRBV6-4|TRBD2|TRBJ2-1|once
CASSPAAGGSYNEQFF
TGTGCCAGCAGCCCCGCAGCGGGGGGGTCCTACAATGAGCAGTTCTTC
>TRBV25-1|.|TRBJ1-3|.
CASSPIRDTGNTIYF
TGTGCCAGCAGCCCGATCCGGGACACTGGAAACACCATATATTTT
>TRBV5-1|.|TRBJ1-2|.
CASSLGKQDGYTF
TGCGCCAGCAGCTTAGGAAAACAGGACGGCTACACCTTC
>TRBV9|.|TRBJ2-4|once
CASSVAGLRENIQYF
TGTGCCAGCAGCGTAGCAGGGCTCCGAGAAAACATTCAGTACTTC
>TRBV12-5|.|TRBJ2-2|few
CASGPLVGVNTGELFF
TGTGCTAGTGGTCCCCTCGTCGGGGTGAACACCGGGGAGCTGTTTTTT
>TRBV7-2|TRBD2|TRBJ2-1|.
CASSFATSGSRPKQFF
TGTGCCAGCAGCTTCGCGACTAGCGGGAGCAGGCCAAAGCAGTTCTTC
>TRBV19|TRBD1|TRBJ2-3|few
CASSIEPWTGFTDTQYF
TGTGCCAGTAGTATAGAACCTTGGACAGGTTTCACAGATACGCAGTATTTT
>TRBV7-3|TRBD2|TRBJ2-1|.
CASSVTSVNEQFF
TGTGCCAGCAGCGTGACTAGCGTCAATGAGCAGTTCTTC
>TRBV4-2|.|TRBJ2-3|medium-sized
CASSPGAYTDTQYF
TGTGCCAGCAGCCCAGGCGCCTACACAGATACGCAGTATTTT
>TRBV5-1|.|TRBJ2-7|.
CASSFGLERAHEQYF
TGCGCCAGCAGCTTTGGGCTGGAGAGGGCCCACGAGCAGTACTTC
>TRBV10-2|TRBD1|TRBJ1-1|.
CASSETGATTEAFF
TGCGCCAGCAGTGAGACAGGGGCCACCACTGAAGCTTTCTTT
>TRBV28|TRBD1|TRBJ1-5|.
CASTLSGQGAQPQHF
TGTGCCAGCACCCTTTCGGGACAGGGGGCTCAGCCCCAGCATTTT
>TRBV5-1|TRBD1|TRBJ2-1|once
CASSLETGIGNEQFF
TGCGCCAGCAGCTTGGAGACAGGGATAGGGAATGAGCAGTTCTTC
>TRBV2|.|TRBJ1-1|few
CATGSRVGGTEAFF
TGTGCCACCGGATCAAGAGTGGGGGGCACTGAAGCTTTCTTT
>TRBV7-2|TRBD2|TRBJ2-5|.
CASSSPRAGGQETQYF
TGTGCCAGCAGCTCCCCCCGAGCGGGGGGGCAGGAGACCCAGTACTTC
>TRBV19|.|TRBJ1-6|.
CASSIRGRSSPLHF
TGTGCCAGTAGTATAAGGGGCAGAAGCTCACCCCTCCACTTT
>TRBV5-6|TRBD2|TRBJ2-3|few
CASSLLAGGSDTQYF
TGTGCCAGCAGCTTACTAGCGGGGGGGTCAGATACGCAGTATTTT
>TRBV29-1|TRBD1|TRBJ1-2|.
CSANTGGNGYTF
TGCAGCGCAAATACAGGGGGCAATGGCTACACCTTC
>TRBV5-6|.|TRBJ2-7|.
CASSFGAGAPNF
.
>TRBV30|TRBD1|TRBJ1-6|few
CAWRTGRGRDSPLHF
TGTGCCTGGAGAACAGGAAGGGGGCGAGATTCACCCCTCCACTTT
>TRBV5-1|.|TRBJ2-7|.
CASSYNPYEQYF
TGCGCCAGCAGCTACAACCCCTACGAGCAGTACTTC
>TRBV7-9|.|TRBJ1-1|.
CASSMRPTGLNTEAFF
TGTGCCAGCAGCATGAGACCGACAGGTCTGAACACTGAAGCTTTCTTT
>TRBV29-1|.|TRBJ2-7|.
CSVGQASHEQYF
TGCAGCGTTGGACAGGCTAGCCACGAGCAGTACTTC
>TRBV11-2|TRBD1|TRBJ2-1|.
CASSSGTGGLSHEQFF
TGTGCCAGCAGTTCCGGGACAGGGGGCTTGTCGCATGAGCAGTTCTTC
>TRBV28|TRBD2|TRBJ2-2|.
CASRRTSGNTGELFF
TGTGCCAGCAGACGGACTAGCGGAAACACCGGGGAGCTGTTTTTT
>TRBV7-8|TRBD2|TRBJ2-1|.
CASRKNPSGKRSYNEQFF
TGTGCCAGCAGAAAAAACCCTAGCGGGAAGCGGTCCTACAATGAGCAGTTCTTC
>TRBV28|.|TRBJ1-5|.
CASSLVRFQPQHF
TGTGCCAGCAGTTTAGTACGGTTTCAGCCCCAGCATTTT
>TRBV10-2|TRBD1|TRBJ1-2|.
CASSETGQGGYGYTF
TGCGCCAGCAGTGAGACCGGACAGGGAGGCTATGGCTACACCTTC
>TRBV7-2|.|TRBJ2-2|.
CASSYAVASNTGELFF
TGTGCCAGCAGCTACGCGGTGGCTTCGAACACCGGGGAGCTGTTTTTT
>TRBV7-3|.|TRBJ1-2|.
CASSLREGHYTF
TGTGCCAGCAGCTTAAGGGAGGGCCACTACACCTTC
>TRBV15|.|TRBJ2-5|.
CATSRELEPPDLVKETQYF
TGTGCCACCAGCAGAGAATTAGAGCCCCCCGATTTGGTGAAAGAGACCCAGTACTTC
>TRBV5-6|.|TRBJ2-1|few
CASSLEGGRDARAYNEQFF
TGTGCCAGCAGCTTGGAAGGGGGTCGGGACGCAAGGGCCTACAATGAGCAGTTCTTC
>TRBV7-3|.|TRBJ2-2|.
CASSFPNGELFF
TGTGCCAGCAGCTTCCCCAACGGGGAGCTGTTTTTT
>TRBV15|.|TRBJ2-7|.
CATSRARTVDPYF
TGTGCCACCAGCAGAGCTAGGACAGTTGATCCGTACTTC
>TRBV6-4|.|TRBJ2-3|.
CASSDGSGLDTQYF
TGTGCCAGCAGTGACGGGAGCGGGCTAGATACGCAGTATTTT
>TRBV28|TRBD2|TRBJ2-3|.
CASWLREILTDTQYF
TGTGCCAGCTGGCTGCGGGAGATCCTGACAGATACGCAGTATTTT
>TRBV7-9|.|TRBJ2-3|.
CASSFVAADTQYF
TGTGCCAGCAGCTTCGTGGCTGCAGATACGCAGTATTTT
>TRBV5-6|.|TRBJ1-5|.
CASSLMGLGQPQHF
TGTGCCAGCAGCTTGATGGGGCTCGGTCAGCCCCAGCATTTT
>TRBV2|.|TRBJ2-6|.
CASSVHRVLRESGANVLTF
TGTGCCAGCAGTGTACACAGGGTTCTCCGGGAATCTGGGGCCAACGTCCTGACTTTC
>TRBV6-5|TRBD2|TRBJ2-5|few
CASSYSPSGIQETQYF
TGTGCCAGCAGTTACTCGCCTAGCGGGATTCAAGAGACCCAGTACTTC
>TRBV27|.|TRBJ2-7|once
CASSQGGAEWREQYF
TGTGCCAGCAGTCAGGGGGGCGCTGAATGGCGGGAGCAGTACTTC
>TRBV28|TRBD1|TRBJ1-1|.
CASLTGAHDTEAFF
TGTGCCAGTTTGACAGGGGCCCACGACACTGAAGCTTTCTTT
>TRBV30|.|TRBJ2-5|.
CAWTESAWYEETQYF
TGTGCCTGGACCGAAAGCGCTTGGTATGAGGAGACCCAGTACTTC
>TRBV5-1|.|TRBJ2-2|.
CASSLGMIGAGELFF
TGCGCCAGCAGTTTAGGGATGATCGGGGCCGGGGAGCTGTTTTTT
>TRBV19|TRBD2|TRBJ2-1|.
CASSTPSGVSYNEQFF
TGTGCCAGTAGTACCCCTAGCGGGGTCTCCTACAATGAGCAGTTCTTC
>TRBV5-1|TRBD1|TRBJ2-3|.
CASSRTGGTDTQYF
TGCGCCAGCAGCAGGACAGGGGGAACAGATACGCAGTATTTT
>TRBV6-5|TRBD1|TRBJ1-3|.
CASRKQGASGNTIYF
TGTGCCAGCAGAAAACAGGGGGCTTCTGGAAACACCATATATTTT